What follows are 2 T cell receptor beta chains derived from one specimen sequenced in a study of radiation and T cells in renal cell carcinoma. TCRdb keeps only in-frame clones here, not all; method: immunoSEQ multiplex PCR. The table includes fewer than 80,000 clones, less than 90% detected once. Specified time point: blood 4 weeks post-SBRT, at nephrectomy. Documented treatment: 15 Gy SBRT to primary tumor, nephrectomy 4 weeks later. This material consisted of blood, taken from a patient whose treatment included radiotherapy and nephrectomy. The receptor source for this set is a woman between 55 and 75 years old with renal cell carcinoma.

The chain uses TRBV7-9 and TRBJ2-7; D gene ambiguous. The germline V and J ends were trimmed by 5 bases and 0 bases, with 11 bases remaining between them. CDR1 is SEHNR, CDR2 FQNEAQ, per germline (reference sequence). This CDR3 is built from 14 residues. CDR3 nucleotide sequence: TGTGCCAGCAGCCCCCTTACTTACTCCTACGAGCAGTACTTC. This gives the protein CASSPLTYSYEQYF.

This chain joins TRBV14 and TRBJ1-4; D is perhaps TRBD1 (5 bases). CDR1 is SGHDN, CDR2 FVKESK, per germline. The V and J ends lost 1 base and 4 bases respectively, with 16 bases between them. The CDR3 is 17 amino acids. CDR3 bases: TGTGCCAGCAGCCAAGGCACCCGGAGACAGATTAATGAAAAACTGTTTTTT. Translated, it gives CASSQGTRRQINEKLFF.